These 18 T cell receptor beta chains were all obtained from the same sample, sequenced in a study of cytomegalovirus exposure and HLA in healthy donors. Amplification used 60 Vbeta primers and 13 Jbeta primers. TCRdb's table, derived via immunoSEQ multiplex PCR, lists solely in-frame clones and lacks some. The sample contains around 120,000 clones, less than 80% of which appear only once. Sequencing used PBMCs. All receptors come from a woman between 45 and 60 years old in good health and CMV-seropositive.

The chain links TRBV19 to TRBJ2-3, with TRBD1 matching over 7 bases. Looked up from germline, CDR1 is LNHDA and CDR2 is SQIVND (reference sequence). V was clipped by 6 bases and J by 4 bases; unmatched bases: 4. The CDR3 totals 13 residues. In DNA form, the CDR3 reads TGTGCCAGTAGCATCCAGGGGGCAGATACGCAGTATTTT. Residues: CASSIQGADTQYF.

The chain has TRBV18 and TRBJ2-2; D gene ambiguous. Germline V gene data show CDR1 as KGHSH and CDR2 as LQKENI. V was shortened by 3 bases and J by 0 bases, with 14 bases between the two germline ends. This CDR3 contains 17 residues. The CDR3 here is CASSPYTPTTNTGELFF. For the CDR3, the DNA is TGTGCCAGCTCACCCTACACGCCCACTACGAACACCGGGGAGCTGTTTTTT.

V gene TRBV9 combines with J gene TRBJ2-5; 12 bases match TRBD2. There are 17 residues in the CDR3. V shed 3 bases and J 5 bases; nucleotides not matched to a gene: 11. The germline gives CDR1 SGDLS, CDR2 YYNGEE. CDR3 residues: CASSEGRLAGVGETQYF. DNA of the CDR3: TGTGCCAGCAGCGAAGGCAGACTAGCGGGAGTGGGTGAGACCCAGTACTTC.

The chain is built from TRBV19 and TRBJ1-2; D might be TRBD1 (5 bases). V gave up 0 bases and J gave up 9 bases, with 14 bases separating them. Germline CDR1 is LNHDA and CDR2 is SQIVND (reference sequence). The CDR3 loop spans 14 amino acids. CDR3 sequence (DNA): TGTGCCAGTAGTATAGATATGACAGCGAGAAGCTACACCTTC. Its protein product is CASSIDMTARSYTF.

The V gene is TRBV28, the J gene TRBJ2-7, with D maybe TRBD2 (6 bases). This CDR3 region has 15 residues. Germline V CDR1 and CDR2: MDHEN, SYDVKM. Trimming left V 3 bases short and J 7 bases short, with 19 bases between. The CDR3 sequence is CASSLGRDPAGEQYF. As DNA, the CDR3 is TGTGCCAGCAGTTTGGGCCGGGACCCCGCGGGGGAGCAGTACTTC.

The J gene is TRBJ2-1, the V gene TRBV4-1, with 8 bases matching TRBD2. Per germline, CDR1 MGHRA and CDR2 YSYEKL. Trimming at V came to 5 bases and at J to 10 bases, leaving 13 bases not matched to a gene. The CDR3 totals 15 residues. CDR3 sequence (DNA): TGCGCCAGCAGCAACAGCGGGAGCCTTATGGTCGAGCAGTTCTTC. This gives the protein CASSNSGSLMVEQFF.

This sequence joins TRBV10-3 and TRBJ2-3, with 7 positions matching TRBD1. This CDR3 has 14 residues. Germline V gene sequence: CDR1 ENHRY, CDR2 SYGVKD. With 2 bases clipped from V and 2 bases from J, the junction kept 1 base outside the gene matches. This CDR3 reads CAISEDRDTDTQYF. CDR3 bases: TGTGCCATCAGTGAGGACAGGGACACAGATACGCAGTATTTT.

This chain joins TRBV5-6 and TRBJ1-4; TRBD1 is a possible D gene (6 bases). The germline V gene encodes CDR1 SGHDT and CDR2 YYEEEE. This CDR3 spans 16 amino acids. The V end was cut by 4 bases, the J end by 0 bases, with 13 bases between. CDR3 in DNA: TGTGCCAGCAGCCTACAGGGACCTACAACTAATGAAAAACTGTTTTTT. It codes for CASSLQGPTTNEKLFF.

The chain employs TRBV29-1 and TRBJ1-4; TRBD1 matches 7 bases. V was pared by 5 bases and J by 4 bases, with 4 bases of the junction left unmatched. CDR3 length equals 13 residues. Germline V gene lookup returns CDR1 SQVTM and CDR2 ANQGSEA. In nucleotides, the CDR3 is TGCAGCGTTAAGGGACAGTATAATGAAAAACTGTTTTTT. Protein product: CSVKGQYNEKLFF.

About this clone itself: A read error may account for a junction end that differs from germline. The chain couples TRBV2 to TRBJ1-6, with D perhaps matching TRBD1 (6 bases). The CDR3 is made up of 16 amino acids. The germline gives CDR1 SNHLY, CDR2 FYNNEI. This chain's CDR3 is CASREDRQSYNSPLHF. Written as DNA, the CDR3 is TGTGCCAGCAGGGAAGACAGGCAATCCTATAATTCACCCCTCCACTTT. The full variable domain, its missing parts supplied by reference TRBV2 and TRBJ1-6, is EPEVTQTPSHQVTQMGQEVILRCVPISNHLYFYWYRQILGQKVEFLVSFYNNEISEKSEIFDDQFSVERPDGSNFTLKIRSTKLEDSAMYFCASREDRQSYNSPLHFGNGTRLTVT.

This chain joins TRBV7-2 and TRBJ2-7; tentative D call: TRBD1 (5 bases). CDR1 SGHTA and CDR2 FQGNSA come from the germline V gene. CDR3 length: 13 residues. Trimming took off 1 base at V and 4 bases at J, with 8 bases between the two ends. The CDR3 is CASSLGTTYEQYF. The CDR3 DNA is TGTGCCAGCAGCTTAGGGACAACATACGAGCAGTACTTC. Full variable domain (missing parts from reference TRBV7-2 and TRBJ2-7): GAGVSQSPSNKVTEKGKDVELRCDPISGHTALYWYRQSLGQGLEFLIYFQGNSAPDKSGLPSDRFSAERTGGSVSTLTIQRTQQEDSAVYLCASSLGTTYEQYFGPGTRLTVT.

The chain uses TRBV5-4 and TRBJ1-1; no definite D call. The ends were cut back, 3 bases at V and 0 bases at J, with 9 bases in the middle. Germline V gene lookup returns CDR1 SGHNT and CDR2 YYREEE (reference sequence). This CDR3 has 14 residues. The CDR3 DNA reads as TGTGCCAGCAGCTCGTACGGTTTGAACACTGAAGCTTTCTTT. It translates to CASSSYGLNTEAFF. Full variable domain (missing parts from reference TRBV5-4 and TRBJ1-1): ETGVTQSPTHLIKTRGQQVTLRCSSQSGHNTVSWYQQALGQGPQFIFQYYREEENGRGNFPPRFSGLQFPNYSSELNVNALELDDSALYLCASSSYGLNTEAFFGQGTRLTVV.

Regarding this clone: The germline gene is not matched at one end of the junction; a read error may be the cause. This same CDR3 is encoded by further DNA sequences in the sample. The chain carries TRBV4-3 and TRBJ2-7, with 9 bases lining up with TRBD1. Germline CDR1 and CDR2: LGHNA and YSLEER. The CDR3 length is 17 residues. In DNA form, the CDR3 reads TGCGCCAGCAGCCAAGATTCCTCGGGACAGGGTTCCTATGAGCAGTACTTC. The encoded protein is CASSQDSSGQGSYEQYF.

This clone was observed a handful of times. The chain couples TRBV30 to TRBJ2-3, with TRBD2 as a possible D gene (6 bases). Germline assignment: CDR1 GTSNPN and CDR2 SVGIG (reference sequence). The CDR3 extends over 15 amino acids. V gave up 0 bases and J gave up 0 bases, with 10 bases separating them. In DNA form, the CDR3 reads TGTGCCTGGAGTGTGACTAGAACTAGCACAGATACGCAGTATTTT. Translated: CAWSVTRTSTDTQYF.

The rearrangement links TRBV11-3 to TRBJ2-5, with D possibly matching TRBD1 (5 bases). V was shortened by 6 bases and J by 4 bases, with 9 bases between the two germline ends. Per the germline V gene, CDR1 is SGHNT and CDR2 is YENEEA. CDR3 length: 12 residues. This chain's CDR3 is CASRGEGETQYF. The CDR3 DNA reads as TGTGCCAGCAGAGGGGAAGGAGAGACCCAGTACTTC.

On this clone itself: An end of the junction differs from the germline gene, which may be a read error. Additional DNA sequences in this sample encode the identical CDR3. The chain uses TRBV4-2 and TRBJ1-5; 7 bases line up with TRBD1. Germline V gives CDR1 LGHNA, CDR2 YNFKEQ. CDR3 length: 15 amino acids. This CDR3 reads CASSQVGQSNQPQHF. CDR3 nucleotides: TGTGCCAGCAGCCAAGTGGGACAGTCCAATCAGCCCCAACATTTT.

The chain links TRBV2 to TRBJ2-5; D gene ambiguous. This CDR3 comprises 14 residues. Germline values: CDR1 SNHLY, CDR2 FYNNEI. Trimming took 8 bases from V and 5 from J, leaving 18 bases between them. CDR3 amino acids: CASVFLSAVETQYF. The DNA of the CDR3 is TGTGCCAGCGTTTTCCTTTCTGCAGTGGAGACCCAGTACTTC.

This chain uses TRBV9 with TRBJ2-7; the D is unclear. The CDR3 loop spans 15 amino acids. Trimming cost V 0 bases and J 0 bases, with 10 bases left between them. Germline V gene lookup returns CDR1 SGDLS and CDR2 YYNGEE. The CDR3 DNA reads TGTGCCAGCAGCGTAGCCTCGCTACCCTCCTACGAGCAGTACTTC. As protein: CASSVASLPSYEQYF.